The subject of this entry is one T cell receptor beta chain. Its antigen is unknown. V was cut by 4 bases and J by 8 bases, with 14 bases left in between. There are 14 residues in the CDR3. CDR1 and CDR2 from the germline V gene are MNHEY and SVGAGI. The method was immunoSEQ multiplex PCR; TCRdb's version includes in-frame clones alone and lacks a portion of them. In the table there are 30,000 to 40,000 clones, around nine tenths of which are singletons. This sample is drawn from a study of T cells in localized non-small cell lung cancer. Study-level results: Adjacent lung tissue had a median about 52 of the top 100 clones found in the tumor.

This clonotype was obtained from a woman between 35 and 70 years old with stage I lung adenocarcinoma. This specimen was peripheral blood, taken before any cancer treatment. The chain carries TRBV6-5 and TRBJ1-4; D may be TRBD1 (5 bases). This CDR3 is CASSSQAEGEKLFF. CDR3 DNA: TGTGCCAGCAGTTCCCAGGCCGAGGGGGAAAAACTGTTTTTT.